One T cell receptor (beta chain) is described in this entry. Its specificity is unknown. Because the CDR3's place on the DNA is in doubt, the DNA is left out and the CDR3 is given as listed by TCRdb. This record comes from a study of cytomegalovirus exposure and HLA in healthy donors. Study results and caveats: When presence/absence was analysed, sequencing depth was taken to be roughly uniform across donors. Earlier analysis looked at TCR beta V segments, and most were productive about 90% or about 30% of the time.

60 Vbeta and 13 Jbeta primers were used in PCR. This table comes from immunoSEQ multiplex PCR, and its TCRdb copy is limited to in-frame clones, with some not included. The table lists 150,000 to 200,000 clones, about nine tenths of them singletons, with 0.9% to 1.2% in the top ten. This sequence was found in a boy between 2 and 10 years old in good health and CMV-seronegative. Source material: PBMCs.

Here the CDR3 reads CASSTSDRNYGYTF. The rearrangement uses TRBV6-1 and TRBJ1-2; the table's D call, TRBD1, has no DNA check behind it. Including both end residues, the CDR3 is 14 amino acids long. Per germline, CDR1 MNHNS and CDR2 SASEGT.